Presented here are 11 T cell receptor beta chains from one specimen sequenced in a study of blood T cell repertoires in COVID-19. Libraries were prepared by immunoSEQ multiplex PCR; TCRdb keeps only in-frame clonotypes and omits some of them. Among hundreds of thousands of clones listed, roughly four fifths were seen once. Sequencing was carried out using peripheral blood. The origin of the receptors is a woman between 55 and 75 years old with active or convalescent COVID-19.

This chain joins TRBV30 and TRBJ1-6, with D possibly being TRBD1 (6 bases). With 3 bases removed from V and 10 bases from J, the gap between germline ends came to 13 bases. Germline values: CDR1 GTSNPN, CDR2 SVGIG (reference sequence). This CDR3 contains 13 residues. CDR3 in DNA: TGTGCCTGGAGCGCTACAGGGCACTCACCCCTCCACTTT. Translated, it gives CAWSATGHSPLHF.

This clone was counted once. The chain combines TRBV5-1 with TRBJ2-5; possible D gene TRBD2, 6 bases. With 1 base removed from V and 7 bases from J, the gap between germline ends came to 14 bases. Germline lookup yields CDR1 SGHRS and CDR2 YFSETQ. This CDR3 has 14 residues. CDR3 amino acids: CASSLFDGGATQYF. CDR3 sequence (DNA): TGCGCCAGCAGCTTGTTCGACGGGGGAGCGACCCAGTACTTC.

The chain combines TRBV12-3 or TRBV12-4 with TRBJ1-2; D perhaps matches TRBD1 (6 bases). The V gene lost 2 bases and the J gene lost 8 bases, with 12 bases spanning the gap. CDR3 length equals 13 residues. CDR3 sequence reads: CASSLRGAWGYTF. In DNA form, the CDR3 reads TGTGCCAGCAGTTTACGGGGGGCGTGGGGCTACACCTTC.

The chain joins TRBV6-4 to TRBJ1-1, with D maybe TRBD1 (5 bases). Germline CDR1 reads MRHNA; CDR2 reads SNTAGT. V was trimmed by 6 bases and J by 2 bases, leaving 13 bases between them. This CDR3 has 14 residues. Written as DNA, the CDR3 is TGTGCCAGCAGCCAACGGGGGGGAAACACTGAAGCTTTCTTT. Encoded protein: CASSQRGGNTEAFF.

There are a few counts of this clone. This chain joins TRBV18 and TRBJ1-5, with TRBD1 identical over 8 bases. J gave up 3 bases and V 4 bases, and 2 bases lay outside the gene matches. This CDR3 is built from 14 residues. Germline CDR1 and CDR2: KGHSH and LQKENI. The CDR3 sequence is CASSRQGFNQPQHF. CDR3 nucleotide sequence: TGTGCCAGCTCACGACAGGGGTTCAATCAGCCCCAGCATTTT. The full variable domain, in which reference TRBV18 and TRBJ1-5 provide the parts outside the CDR3, is NAGVMQNPRHLVRRRGQEARLRCSPMKGHSHVYWYRQLPEEGLKFMVYLQKENIIDESGMPKERFSAEFPKEGPSILRIQQVVRGDSAAYFCASSRQGFNQPQHFGDGTRLSIL.

The rearrangement joins TRBV6-2 or TRBV6-3 to TRBJ1-2, with D perhaps matching TRBD1 (6 bases). The germline V gene has CDR1 MNHEY and CDR2 SVGEGT. The CDR3 is made up of 15 amino acids. The V gene lost 0 bases and the J gene lost 9 bases, with 17 bases spanning the gap. Here the CDR3 reads CASSYSKAGDPSYTF. DNA for the CDR3: TGTGCCAGCAGTTACTCGAAGGCAGGGGATCCCAGCTACACCTTC.

This sequence joins TRBV4-1 and TRBJ1-4, with D unresolved. Trimming took off 8 bases at V and 8 bases at J, with 12 bases between the two ends. Germline V gene lookup returns CDR1 MGHRA and CDR2 YSYEKL. The CDR3 runs 12 residues. CDR3 in DNA: TGCGCCAGCGGATATGTCGGGGAAAAACTGTTTTTT. Translating gives CASGYVGEKLFF.

This clone was detected once. The chain uses TRBV5-6 and TRBJ2-3; 7 positions agree with TRBD2. Per germline, CDR1 SGHDT and CDR2 YYEEEE. J lost 3 bases, V lost 2 bases, and 9 bases had no gene match. This CDR3 is 16 amino acids long. The DNA for the CDR3 is TGTGCCAGCAGCTTTGGGAGGGTAGAGTTGACAGATACGCAGTATTTT. Protein sequence: CASSFGRVELTDTQYF.

This clone has more than one count but fewer than ten. This rearrangement joins TRBV2 to TRBJ1-2; D unresolved. The V end was cut by 0 bases, the J end by 2 bases, with 7 bases between. CDR1 is SNHLY, CDR2 FYNNEI, per germline. CDR3 length: 14 residues. CDR3 sequence reads: CASSEAGENYGYTF. CDR3 DNA: TGTGCCAGCAGTGAAGCCGGGGAAAACTATGGCTACACCTTC.

The rearrangement joins TRBV9 to TRBJ1-6; D gene uncertain. CDR3 length: 15 residues. Germline V CDR1 and CDR2: SGDLS, YYNGEE. The V and J ends lost 4 bases and 7 bases respectively, with 15 bases between them. In nucleotides, the CDR3 is TGTGCCAGCAGCCCCGGAGCGTCGGCCAATTCACCCCTCCACTTT. It codes for CASSPGASANSPLHF.

The V gene is TRBV11-2, the J gene TRBJ1-2; TRBD1 is a possible D gene (6 bases). The germline CDR1 and CDR2 sequences are SGHAT and FQNNGV. This CDR3 contains 13 residues. Trimming cost V 5 bases and J 8 bases, with 15 bases left between them. CDR3 nucleotides: TGTGCCAGCAGCGTGCAACAGGGTACCGGCTACACCTTC. It specifies CASSVQQGTGYTF.